This T cell receptor beta chain was retrieved from a study of T-cell memory formation after mild COVID-19. Study summary: For the most part, TCR clusters were specific to one donor.

V lost 0 bases to trimming and J lost 3 bases, with 6 bases between them. This CDR3 region has 14 residues. Germline CDR1 is MNHNY and CDR2 is SVGAGI (reference sequence). TCRdb analysed the 5' RACE reads with MiXCR anew, one entry per CDR3 protein. The table lists approximately 580,000 distinct CDR3 sequences, over 20% of them singletons. The chain couples TRBV6-6 to TRBJ2-1, with D possibly matching TRBD1 (5 bases). Material for sequencing was PBMCs or a T cell subset sorted from them (not recorded which). This TCR was recovered from an adult woman who had mild COVID-19 (a few samples of this study predate the infection). Cell type and time point are not known. CDR3 sequence reads: CASSYSQGYNEQFF. The DNA for the CDR3 is TGTGCCAGCAGTTACTCCCAGGGCTACAATGAGCAGTTCTTC.